One and the same sample provided the 21 T cell receptor beta chains below, sequenced in a study of T-cell reconstitution after alpha-beta-depleted transplantation in children. Preparation of the TCRbeta library was carried out with unique molecular identifiers. Each CDR3 protein gets one entry after TCRdb re-called the PCR reads with MiXCR. Of 450,000 to 550,000 distinct CDR3 sequences in the sample, 11% were seen once. This specimen consisted of PBMCs, mostly from graft donor cells, obtained 180 days after TCRalphabeta/CD19-depleted stem cell transplant. All receptors come from a female patient between 2 and 15 years old who had a stem cell transplant for aplastic anemia, so the T cells may come from the graft donor.

This clonotype was observed at least ten times. The chain uses TRBV20-1 and TRBJ2-1, with TRBD2 matching over 11 bases. The trim removed 0 bases at V and 9 bases at J, leaving 4 bases unmatched. This CDR3 has 14 amino acids. CDR1 is DFQATT and CDR2 is SNEGSKA in the germline V gene (reference sequence). CDR3 sequence: CSARDAGLAAEQFF. The CDR3 DNA follows: TGCAGTGCTAGAGATGCGGGACTAGCGGCTGAGCAGTTCTTC.

This clonotype appeared a few times. The chain recombines TRBV5-1 with TRBJ2-3; the D gene is possibly TRBD2 (5 bases). The CDR3 is 16 residues long. Trimming left V 4 bases short and J 6 bases short, with 21 bases between. Per the germline V gene, CDR1 is SGHRS and CDR2 is YFSETQ. In nucleotides, the CDR3 is TGCGCCAGCAGCCCCCGTGGCACCTCAAGAGGGGATACGCAGTATTTT. This gives the protein CASSPRGTSRGDTQYF.

This clonotype occurred a few times. J is TRBJ2-5 and V is TRBV4-2, with D unclear. The CDR3 length is 13 residues. Trimming stripped 2 bases from V and 1 base from J, with 5 bases between. Per the germline V gene, CDR1 is LGHNA and CDR2 is YNFKEQ. The chain's CDR3 is CASSQYFQETQYF. The DNA of the CDR3 is TGTGCCAGCAGCCAATACTTCCAAGAGACCCAGTACTTC.

The chain employs TRBV28 and TRBJ2-3, with D unresolved. Trimming stripped 3 bases from V and 2 bases from J, with 6 bases between. Germline CDR1 is MDHEN and CDR2 is SYDVKM. The length of the CDR3 is 13 residues. The CDR3 spells CASSFRLTDTQYF. The DNA for the CDR3 is TGTGCCAGCAGTTTTCGCCTCACAGATACGCAGTATTTT.

This clonotype appeared a few times. The V gene is TRBV14, the J gene TRBJ2-1; perhaps TRBD1 as D (7 bases). Germline CDR1 SGHDN, CDR2 FVKESK. Trimming removed 4 bases from V and 6 bases from J, with 22 bases in between. CDR3 length: 17 residues. DNA of the CDR3: TGTGCCAGCAGCCCCTTCGGAGGGGGCGGGGTCGGCAATGAGCAGTTCTTC. Translation: CASSPFGGGGVGNEQFF.

The CDR3 reads CASSIRGKQYF. DNA of the CDR3: TGTGCCAGCAGTATCAGAGGGAAGCAGTACTTC. The V gene is TRBV27, the J gene TRBJ2-7, with D possibly matching TRBD2 (5 bases). This CDR3 has 11 amino acids. Germline V CDR1 and CDR2: MNHEY, SMNVEV (reference sequence). The V gene lost 5 bases and the J gene lost 8 bases, with 10 bases spanning the gap.

The chain joins TRBV19 to TRBJ2-5; 10 nucleotides align to TRBD2. Unmatched junction bases numbered 6, after V lost 7 bases and J lost 4 bases. CDR1 is LNHDA, CDR2 SQIVND, per germline (reference sequence). This CDR3 has 14 amino acids. The CDR3 nucleotides read TGTGCCAGTAACTCAGCGGGAGGGAGAGAGACCCAGTACTTC. Residues: CASNSAGGRETQYF.

The V and J genes are TRBV6-2 or TRBV6-3 and TRBJ2-6; 9 nucleotides agree with TRBD1. With V trimmed by 5 bases and J by 4 bases, 9 bases remained unmatched. Germline CDR1 MNHEY, CDR2 SVGEGT. The CDR3 length is 17 residues. This CDR3 is CASSTGTGLWGANVLTF. The CDR3 DNA is TGTGCCAGCAGTACAGGGACAGGGTTGTGGGGGGCCAACGTCCTGACTTTC.

The rearrangement uses TRBV29-1 and TRBJ1-2; possibly TRBD1 for D (5 bases). This CDR3 is built from 16 residues. V was pared by 0 bases and J by 6 bases, with 20 bases between. Germline CDR1 is SQVTM and CDR2 is ANQGSEA. The chain's CDR3 is CSVEDWDERREHGYTF. CDR3 DNA sequence: TGCAGCGTTGAAGATTGGGACGAGCGACGGGAACATGGCTACACCTTC.

This clonotype was seen more than once but under ten times. V and J are TRBV14 and TRBJ2-1, with TRBD2 matching 7 bases. V dropped 3 bases and J dropped 7; count of bases not matched to a gene: 6. This CDR3 has 14 amino acids. Germline V gene data show CDR1 as SGHDN and CDR2 as FVKESK. The CDR3 nucleotides read TGTGCCAGCAGCCATTCTAGCGGAACTAATGAGCAGTTCTTC. This encodes CASSHSSGTNEQFF. Filled out from reference TRBV14 and TRBJ2-1, the complete variable domain reads EAGVTQFPSHSVIEKGQTVTLRCDPISGHDNLYWYRRVMGKEIKFLLHFVKESKQDESGMPNNRFLAERTGGTYSTLKVQPAELEDSGVYFCASSHSSGTNEQFFGPGTRLTVL.

The DNA of the CDR3 is TGCGCCAGCAGCTCCCCCCCGGGACACGAGCAGTACTTC. Translating gives CASSSPPGHEQYF. V and J are TRBV5-1 and TRBJ2-7, with D perhaps being TRBD1 or TRBD2 (5 bases each). The germline gives CDR1 SGHRS, CDR2 YFSETQ. Trimming removed 3 bases at V and 5 bases at J, with 12 bases between. The CDR3 totals 13 residues.

This clonotype was found many times. V gene TRBV7-2 combines with J gene TRBJ1-2, with D perhaps matching TRBD1 (5 bases). The CDR3 covers 14 residues. V was pared by 2 bases and J by 8 bases, with 15 bases between. CDR1 and CDR2 (germline): SGHTA, FQGNSA. CDR3 nucleotide sequence: TGTGCCAGCAGCTTAAGGGGTACCTCTGGGGGCTACACCTTC. This gives the protein CASSLRGTSGGYTF.

This clonotype has just a few counts. V usage is TRBV18 and J usage is TRBJ1-5; 8 bases map to TRBD1. V trimming: 2 bases; J trimming: 3 bases; junction bases outside the gene matches: 6. This CDR3 is 16 amino acids long. CDR1 KGHSH and CDR2 LQKENI come from the germline V gene. CDR3 sequence: CASSPRTGRPNQPQHF. The CDR3 DNA reads TGTGCCAGCTCACCAAGGACAGGGAGGCCCAATCAGCCCCAGCATTTT.

This clonotype has a handful of counts. The chain employs TRBV10-3 and TRBJ2-1, with TRBD1 matching 9 bases. The CDR3 sequence is 12 residues long. CDR1 and CDR2 from the germline V gene are ENHRY and SYGVKD. The V and J ends lost 7 bases and 6 bases, in that order; junction bases with no gene match: 1. CDR3 nucleotide sequence: TGTGCCATCAAGGGACAGGGCAATGAGCAGTTCTTC. Protein sequence: CAIKGQGNEQFF.

The V call is TRBV12-3 or TRBV12-4, the J call TRBJ2-2; 14 positions match TRBD2. Trimming took 6 bases from V and 7 from J; bases not matched to a gene: 7. This CDR3 has 16 amino acids. The CDR3 here is CASSRLAGGPYGELFF. In DNA, the CDR3 is TGTGCCAGCAGCAGACTAGCGGGAGGGCCATACGGGGAGCTGTTTTTT.

This clonotype was recorded at least ten times. The gene calls are TRBV29-1 and TRBJ1-1; D not resolved. Trimming shortened V by 7 bases and J by 8 bases, and 17 bases separated the two germline ends. The germline V gene encodes CDR1 SQVTM and CDR2 ANQGSEA. The CDR3 has 12 residues. For the CDR3, the DNA is TGCAGCGCTCCTCTGGAGGGAGGCGAAGCTTTCTTT. Its protein is CSAPLEGGEAFF.

J is TRBJ1-3 and V is TRBV9; D perhaps matches TRBD1 (6 bases). The V gene lost 4 bases and the J gene lost 0 bases, with 14 bases spanning the gap. This CDR3 is 16 amino acids long. In germline, CDR1 is SGDLS, CDR2 YYNGEE. CDR3 nucleotide sequence: TGTGCCAGCAGCCTTGGGACACTCCGCTCTGGAAACACCATATATTTT. Its translation is CASSLGTLRSGNTIYF.

The genes are TRBV29-1 and TRBJ1-1; D gene uncertain. The CDR3 runs 14 residues. V was trimmed by 6 bases and J by 0 bases, leaving 14 bases between them. The germline CDR1 and CDR2 sequences are SQVTM and ANQGSEA. CDR3 sequence (DNA): TGCAGCGTCCAGAGCCGCTGGATGAACACTGAAGCTTTCTTT. It specifies CSVQSRWMNTEAFF.

This clonotype was found a few times. The chain recombines TRBV7-2 with TRBJ2-3; 8 positions match TRBD2. Losses at the gene ends were 4 bases for V and 7 bases for J; bases not matched to a gene: 13. The germline CDR1 and CDR2 sequences are SGHTA and FQGNSA. The CDR3 length is 16 residues. This CDR3 reads CASSSGGAGAVHTQYF. DNA for the CDR3: TGTGCCAGCAGCTCGGGGGGGGCAGGGGCGGTTCATACGCAGTATTTT. Based on the CDR3 plus reference TRBV7-2 and TRBJ2-3, the full variable domain is GAGVSQSPSNKVTEKGKDVELRCDPISGHTALYWYRQSLGQGLEFLIYFQGNSAPDKSGLPSDRFSAERTGGSVSTLTIQRTQQEDSAVYLCASSSGGAGAVHTQYFGPGTRLTVL.

The gene calls are TRBV21-1 and TRBJ2-7; the tabulated D call, TRBD2, remains unverified against the DNA. TRBV21-1 is shown as a pseudogene. The CDR3 is made up of 15 amino acids. For the CDR3, the DNA is TGTGCCAGCAGCAATTATGTTCTGGGGAGAAACGAGCAGTACGTC. As protein: CASSNYVLGRNEQYV.

This clonotype was counted at least ten times. The rearrangement joins TRBV29-1 to TRBJ2-7, with TRBD2 as a possible D gene (6 bases). Trimming took off 3 bases at V and 6 bases at J, with 15 bases between the two ends. Germline assignment: CDR1 SQVTM and CDR2 ANQGSEA. This CDR3 spans 13 amino acids. The CDR3 reads CSVEKASVGEQYF. The DNA of the CDR3 is TGCAGCGTTGAGAAGGCTAGCGTAGGCGAGCAGTACTTC.